One sample yielded the 8 T cell receptor beta chains listed below, sequenced in a study of early T cells in non-severe SARS-CoV-2 infection. TCRdb analysed the 5' RACE reads with MiXCR anew, one entry per CDR3 protein. The sample has over 75,000 distinct CDR3 sequences, around 13% seen once. The sample was whole blood. These receptor sequences come from an adult who was a healthcare worker with PCR-confirmed SARS-CoV-2 infection or an uninfected control (not recorded which).

The rearrangement links TRBV20-1 to TRBJ1-1, with 7 bases fitting TRBD1. The CDR3 has 14 residues. Germline CDR1 is DFQATT and CDR2 is SNEGSKA (reference sequence). With V trimmed by 4 bases and J by 0 bases, 5 bases remained unmatched. The CDR3 here is CSATTGDMNTEAFF. For the CDR3, the DNA is TGCAGTGCTACCACAGGGGATATGAACACTGAAGCTTTCTTT.

This clonotype was detected many times. The genes are TRBV28 and TRBJ2-7, with D possibly being TRBD1 (6 bases). The CDR3 has 15 residues. Germline CDR1 MDHEN, CDR2 SYDVKM. V shed 5 bases and J shed 0 bases, with 14 bases lying between them. The CDR3: CASSPGQRRSYEQYF. CDR3 DNA: TGTGCCAGCAGTCCCGGACAGCGACGCTCCTACGAGCAGTACTTC.

This chain connects TRBV27 to TRBJ2-3; 8 bases are a match to TRBD2. There are 15 residues in the CDR3. Germline lookup yields CDR1 MNHEY and CDR2 SMNVEV (reference sequence). Trimming cost V 2 bases and J 6 bases; bases outside gene matches: 7. Written as DNA, the CDR3 is TGTGCCAGCAGTTTAGCGGGGGGCGGTTGGGATACGCAGTATTTT. Amino acids: CASSLAGGGWDTQYF.

This clonotype was detected only a few times. The chain combines TRBV4-1 with TRBJ1-1, with D uncertain. The CDR3 loop spans 15 amino acids. V was trimmed by 0 bases and J by 5 bases, leaving 13 bases between them. Germline V CDR1 and CDR2: MGHRA, YSYEKL. The CDR3 reads CASSQDPSRATEAFF. CDR3 nucleotide sequence: TGCGCCAGCAGCCAAGATCCCAGCCGTGCTACTGAAGCTTTCTTT.

This clonotype was seen a few times. The V gene is TRBV11-2, the J gene TRBJ2-3; possible D gene TRBD1, 6 bases. Germline CDR1 reads SGHAT; CDR2 reads FQNNGV. This CDR3 has 13 amino acids. Deletions cut 4 bases from V and 4 bases from J, with 9 bases between. The CDR3: CASSSTGPDTQYF. DNA for the CDR3: TGTGCCAGCAGCTCGACAGGTCCAGATACGCAGTATTTT.

This clonotype was observed a few times. This rearrangement joins TRBV18 to TRBJ1-3, with TRBD1 matching over 7 bases. The CDR3 runs 15 residues. Germline CDR1 and CDR2: KGHSH and LQKENI. Trimming took 6 bases from V and 4 from J; bases not matched to a gene: 9. CDR3 nucleotide sequence: TGTGCCAGCTCGGAGGGGGCGAATTCAGGAAACACCATATATTTT. Encoded protein: CASSEGANSGNTIYF.

The table lists this clonotype with a few counts. J is TRBJ2-2 and V is TRBV5-5; D may correspond to TRBD1 or TRBD2 (5 bases each). The CDR3 has 16 residues. Trimming stripped 5 bases from V and 5 bases from J, with 19 bases between. CDR1 SGHKS and CDR2 YYEKEE come from the germline V gene (reference sequence). In DNA, the CDR3 is TGTGCCAGCAGTCCCAGGCCCCGAGGGGAAACCGGGGAGCTGTTTTTT. Translated, it gives CASSPRPRGETGELFF.

Many counts were recorded for this clonotype. The V gene is TRBV6-5, the J gene TRBJ1-1; TRBD1 might be the D (5 bases). This CDR3 has 15 amino acids. Germline CDR1 and CDR2: MNHEY and SVGAGI. V shed 5 bases and J shed 5 bases, with 18 bases lying between them. CDR3 in amino acids: CASSRGDLGKTEAFF. CDR3 nucleotide sequence: TGTGCCAGCAGTCGGGGGGACCTTGGTAAGACTGAAGCTTTCTTT.